Shown below are 14 T cell receptor beta chains from a single sample sequenced in a study of cytomegalovirus exposure and HLA in healthy donors. Both 60 Vbeta primers and 13 Jbeta primers went into the PCR. Generated by immunoSEQ multiplex PCR, the TCRdb table keeps only in-frame clones and is missing some. The sample has about 170,000 clones, roughly 73% seen once; the top ten hold around 3.2%. The sample was PBMCs. The receptors originated from a female donor in good health and CMV-seronegative.

As for this clone: At the DNA level, this CDR3 is encoded by other sequences in the same sample as well. The chain links TRBV28 to TRBJ1-2, with a possible D match to TRBD1 (5 bases). Trimming left V 3 bases short and J 1 base short, with 6 bases between. CDR1 MDHEN and CDR2 SYDVKM come from the germline V gene. The CDR3 has 13 amino acids. DNA of the CDR3: TGTGCCAGCAGTTTTGACAGTAACTATGGCTACACCTTC. Its translation is CASSFDSNYGYTF.

The J gene is TRBJ2-2, the V gene TRBV19; TRBD1 matches at 8 bases. The CDR3 contains 17 residues. Germline values: CDR1 LNHDA, CDR2 SQIVND (reference sequence). V shed 6 bases, J shed 6 bases, and the junction held 15 bases outside the gene matches. The CDR3 reads CASSRQGARDVAGELFF. The DNA for the CDR3 is TGTGCCAGTAGCAGGCAGGGGGCGCGGGATGTTGCCGGGGAGCTGTTTTTT.

This rearrangement joins TRBV19 to TRBJ1-2, with 7 bases lining up with TRBD1. CDR1 LNHDA and CDR2 SQIVND come from the germline V gene (reference sequence). The length of the CDR3 is 15 residues. With V trimmed by 5 bases and J by 4 bases, 10 bases remained unmatched. CDR3 DNA sequence: TGTGCCAGTAGTGCCGACAGGGACTTAGGCTATGGCTACACCTTC. This codes for CASSADRDLGYGYTF.

This chain connects TRBV29-1 to TRBJ2-3; 8 nucleotides align to TRBD2. This CDR3 spans 15 amino acids. CDR1 is SQVTM and CDR2 is ANQGSEA in the germline V gene. After removal of 7 bases from V and 4 bases from J, the junction contained 13 bases not matched to a gene. The DNA for the CDR3 is TGCAGCGCTGCCCGGGGAGCGGGAGTATCAGATACGCAGTATTTT. It encodes CSAARGAGVSDTQYF.

The chain combines TRBV6-6 with TRBJ1-2, with 7 positions matching TRBD1. CDR1 is MNHNY, CDR2 SVGAGI, per germline (reference sequence). V lost 2 bases and J lost 1; bases outside the gene matches: 7. The CDR3 loop spans 16 amino acids. The CDR3 sequence: CASSYRGQDYNYGYTF. The CDR3 DNA reads TGTGCCAGCAGTTACAGAGGACAGGATTATAACTATGGCTACACCTTC.

This clone was picked up a small number of times. The CDR3 DNA reads TGTGCCAGCAGTCGCCTCGGACTAGCGGGAGGGGGAGATACGCAGTATTTT. As protein: CASSRLGLAGGGDTQYF. This chain uses TRBV28 with TRBJ2-3; 15 bases are a match to TRBD2. The CDR3 has 17 amino acids. V was pared by 5 bases and J by 5 bases, with 8 bases of the junction left unmatched. In germline, CDR1 is MDHEN, CDR2 SYDVKM.

CDR3 region: CASSYDGTGNVAEAFF. The CDR3, as DNA: TGTGCCAGCAGTTACGACGGGACAGGGAATGTCGCTGAAGCTTTCTTT. The J gene is TRBJ1-1, the V gene TRBV6-5; 9 positions match TRBD1. Unmatched junction bases numbered 10, after V lost 2 bases and J lost 6 bases. Germline V lookup: CDR1 MNHEY, CDR2 SVGAGI. The CDR3 runs 16 residues.

The gene calls are TRBV29-1 and TRBJ1-2; D uncertain. V dropped 7 bases and J dropped 7 bases, with 19 bases sitting between them. The length of the CDR3 is 13 residues. Germline V gives CDR1 SQVTM, CDR2 ANQGSEA. The CDR3 loop is CSGVGILRGGYTF. The CDR3 DNA reads as TGCAGCGGCGTCGGGATTCTCCGCGGTGGCTACACCTTC.

The table lists this clone with a few counts. This chain connects TRBV29-1 to TRBJ2-5; D is ambiguous. The CDR3 totals 13 residues. CDR1 is SQVTM, CDR2 ANQGSEA, per germline. The V end lost 3 bases, the J end lost 5 bases, and 13 bases lay between the germline ends. As DNA, the CDR3 is TGCAGCGTTGACGTCCAGGCTGACGAGACCCAGTACTTC. Translating gives CSVDVQADETQYF.

The CDR3 sequence is CASSPGTSGGSSSYNEQFF. The CDR3 DNA follows: TGTGCCAGCAGCCCCGGGACTAGCGGGGGCTCTAGCTCCTACAATGAGCAGTTCTTC. The V call is TRBV5-4, the J call TRBJ2-1; TRBD2 aligns across 14 bases. Germline CDR1 SGHNT, CDR2 YYREEE (reference sequence). The CDR3 covers 19 residues. V was pared by 4 bases and J by 0 bases, with 9 bases of the junction left unmatched.

The gene calls are TRBV5-5 and TRBJ2-2; 9 bases line up with TRBD1. Germline V lookup: CDR1 SGHKS, CDR2 YYEKEE (reference sequence). The CDR3 is 15 residues long. With V trimmed by 2 bases and J by 3 bases, 2 bases remained unmatched. The CDR3 protein is CASSFGDRDTGELFF. The CDR3 DNA sequence: TGTGCCAGCAGCTTTGGGGACAGGGACACCGGGGAGCTGTTTTTT.

Comments on this clone: Distinct nucleotide sequences in the sample also encode this CDR3. The V gene is TRBV4-1, the J gene TRBJ1-1; D not resolved. The V end was cut by 0 bases, the J end by 0 bases, with 8 bases between. CDR3 length: 15 amino acids. The germline V gene has CDR1 MGHRA and CDR2 YSYEKL. Here the CDR3 reads CASSQDPGMNTEAFF. CDR3 DNA: TGCGCCAGCAGCCAAGATCCGGGGATGAACACTGAAGCTTTCTTT.

This sequence joins TRBV11-3 and TRBJ2-1; D might be TRBD1 (6 bases). Germline CDR1 and CDR2: SGHNT and YENEEA. CDR3 length equals 14 residues. V was shortened by 2 bases and J by 2 bases, with 7 bases between the two germline ends. For the CDR3, the DNA is TGTGCCAGCAGCTTAAGGGGGACCTACAATGAGCAGTTCTTC. Protein product: CASSLRGTYNEQFF.

The chain has TRBV5-1 and TRBJ1-1; 7 positions match TRBD1. The CDR3 has 15 residues. Germline values: CDR1 SGHRS, CDR2 YFSETQ. The ends lost 4 bases at V and 0 bases at J; junction bases unmatched: 6. In nucleotides, the CDR3 is TGCGCCAGCAGCCTCACGACAGGGATGAACACTGAAGCTTTCTTT. This codes for CASSLTTGMNTEAFF.